The clone carrying this TCR beta chain was found a few times. The antigen is undetermined. Through a sample-barcoded 5' primer and a J-beta primer mix, a second PCR was run for roughly 7 to 12 cycles. TCRdb reanalysed the 5' RACE reads using MiXCR and keeps one entry per CDR3 protein. The data show approximately 1.5 million distinct CDR3 sequences, roughly 32% seen once. The data originate from a study of blood T cells in healthy people across ages. Study in general: Capture by template switching was about one barcoded beta molecule per two T cells.

Total RNA was extracted at no less than 6 micrograms per sample. Overall study results and limits: With donor CMV status unknown, expanded clonotype changes were possibly confounded. Age showed a roughly linear inverse relationship with TCR beta diversity per million T cells.

Germline CDR1 and CDR2: SQVTM and ANQGSEA. The CDR3 extends over 14 amino acids. With 7 bases removed from V and 0 bases from J, the gap between germline ends came to 15 bases. The sequence was collected from a young woman in good health. The sample consisted of blood. The rearrangement joins TRBV29-1 to TRBJ1-1, with D perhaps matching TRBD1 (6 bases). The chain's CDR3 is CSDQGHMLNTEAFF. The CDR3 DNA is TGCAGCGACCAGGGGCACATGTTGAACACTGAAGCTTTCTTT.